One sample yielded the 5 T cell receptor beta chains listed below, sequenced in a study of shared clonotypes between healthy human individuals. Some clones are missing from TCRdb's copy, which holds only in-frame ones; the method was immunoSEQ multiplex PCR. In the table there are 2 million to 2.5 million clones, 90% to 96% of which are singletons. The sample consisted of naive CD4+ T cells sorted from blood. Regarding subset: CD45RA+ positively selected. The source is a man aged 18 to 30 in good health.

To note about this clone: Since a much larger clone is just one base distant, this may be a read error. V and J are TRBV7-8 and TRBJ2-7, with no clear D. The CDR3 extends over 11 amino acids. Germline CDR1 SGHVS, CDR2 FQNEAQ. Trimming pared 4 bases from V and 2 bases from J, leaving 3 bases between. The CDR3 DNA follows: TGTGCCAGCAGCTCTGCCTACGAGCAGTACTTC. It encodes CASSSAYEQYF.

As to this clone: The same CDR3 can be traced to other DNA sequences in this sample. The V call is TRBV6-5, the J call TRBJ2-7; 11 bases map to TRBD1. Germline V gene lookup returns CDR1 MNHEY and CDR2 SVGAGI. V was pared by 2 bases and J by 7 bases, with 1 base of the junction left unmatched. The CDR3 is 13 amino acids. This CDR3 is CASSYGTGGEQYF. In nucleotides, the CDR3 is TGTGCCAGCAGTTACGGGACAGGGGGTGAGCAGTACTTC.

V gene TRBV7-9 combines with J gene TRBJ2-3; D unclear. The germline V gene encodes CDR1 SEHNR and CDR2 FQNEAQ (reference sequence). V shed 1 base and J shed 4 bases, with 12 bases lying between them. The CDR3 is 15 amino acids. The CDR3 sequence: CASSLEYLDADTQYF. In nucleotides, the CDR3 is TGTGCCAGCAGCTTAGAGTACTTGGATGCAGATACGCAGTATTTT.

The CDR3 loop is CASSLVVGLQTGELFF. The DNA for the CDR3 is TGCGCCAGCAGCTTGGTGGTGGGACTTCAAACCGGGGAGCTGTTTTTT. This chain connects TRBV5-1 to TRBJ2-2, with D possibly TRBD2 on 6 matching bases. The CDR3 runs to 16 residues. Trimming cost V 0 bases and J 5 bases, with 14 bases left between them. CDR1 SGHRS and CDR2 YFSETQ come from the germline V gene.

The V call is TRBV2, the J call TRBJ2-1, with 9 nucleotides matching TRBD1. The CDR3 length is 15 residues. Losses at the gene ends were 10 bases for V and 9 bases for J; bases not matched to a gene: 16. The germline CDR1 and CDR2 sequences are SNHLY and FYNNEI. CDR3 in DNA: TGTGCCACGACCCCGGACAGGGGAGAGGGAGGTGAGCAGTTCTTC. It codes for CATTPDRGEGGEQFF.